These T cell receptor beta chains were read from a single sample in a study of shared clonotypes between healthy human individuals. Some clones are missing from TCRdb's copy, which holds only in-frame ones; the method was immunoSEQ multiplex PCR. The table shows about 520,000 clones, with almost 80% occurring only once. The sequenced sample consisted of PBMCs. The source is a woman in her thirties or forties in good health. Some clones in this sample may be carry-over from other donors' samples. The CDR3 runs from the conserved cysteine through the conserved F or W. A D gene is named only where the DNA matches it firmly. Rows may omit the clone size; those that give it use once, few, many or a size class.

D	J	size	V	CDR3	DNA
TRBD1	TRBJ1-1	NA	TRBV4-1	CASSYRTGGDTEAFF	TGCGCCAGCAGCTATCGGACAGGGGGGGATACTGAAGCTTTCTTT
NA	TRBJ2-1	NA	TRBV5-1	CASSLGVGSWEGYNEQFF	TGCGCCAGCAGCTTGGGAGTTGGTAGCTGGGAAGGATACAATGAGCAGTTCTTC
NA	TRBJ1-2	NA	TRBV7-4	CASSLSGYGYTF	TGTGCCAGCAGCTTATCCGGCTATGGCTACACCTTC
NA	TRBJ2-7	NA	TRBV29-1	CSVTALGRDSTYEQYF	TGCAGCGTAACTGCCCTTGGGAGGGACAGCACCTACGAGCAGTACTTC
NA	TRBJ1-6	NA	TRBV18	CASSPDSVASPLHF	TGTGCCAGCTCCCCAGACTCAGTAGCATCACCCCTCCACTTT
TRBD1	TRBJ1-6	NA	TRBV2	CASSPQTGGYSPLHF	TGTGCCAGCAGTCCACAGACAGGGGGTTATTCACCCCTCCACTTT
NA	TRBJ1-6	NA	TRBV11-2	CASSPGPPNYNSPLHF	TGTGCCAGCAGCCCGGGGCCTCCTAACTATAATTCACCCCTCCACTTT
TRBD2	TRBJ2-1	NA	TRBV29-1	CSGFGTSGNNEQFF	TGCAGCGGCTTCGGTACTAGCGGGAACAATGAGCAGTTCTTC
NA	TRBJ2-5	NA	TRBV18	CASSPPGETQYF	TGTGCCAGCTCACCGCCAGGAGAGACCCAGTACTTC
NA	TRBJ1-1	NA	TRBV16	CASSQLSDTEAFF	TGTGCCAGCAGCCAATTGTCGGATACTGAAGCTTTCTTT
NA	TRBJ2-7	NA	TRBV10-3	CAISGNPSGLHSYEQYF	TGTGCCATCAGTGGGAATCCCTCGGGACTCCACTCCTACGAGCAGTACTTC
NA	TRBJ1-1	few	TRBV30	CAWTGRTPEAFF	TGTGCCTGGACGGGGAGGACCCCTGAAGCTTTCTTT
NA	TRBJ2-6	NA	TRBV7-8	CASSSGGGSGANVLTF	TGTGCCAGCAGCTCGGGGGGCGGTTCTGGGGCCAACGTCCTGACTTTC
TRBD1	TRBJ2-1	NA	TRBV9	CASSVRTGDNEQFF	TGTGCCAGCAGCGTAAGGACAGGGGACAATGAGCAGTTCTTC